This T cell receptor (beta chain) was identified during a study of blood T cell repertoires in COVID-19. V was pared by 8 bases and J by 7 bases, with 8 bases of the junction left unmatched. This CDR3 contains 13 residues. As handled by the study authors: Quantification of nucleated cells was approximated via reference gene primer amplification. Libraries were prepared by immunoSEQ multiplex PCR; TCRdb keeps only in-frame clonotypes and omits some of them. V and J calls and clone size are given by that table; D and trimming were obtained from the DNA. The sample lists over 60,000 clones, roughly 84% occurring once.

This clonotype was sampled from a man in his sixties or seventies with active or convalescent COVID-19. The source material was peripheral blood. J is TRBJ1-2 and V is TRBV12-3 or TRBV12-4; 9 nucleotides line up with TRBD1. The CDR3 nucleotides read TGTGCCAGCCGCTACAGGGGGCTCCGTGGCTACACCTTC. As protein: CASRYRGLRGYTF.